This T cell receptor beta chain was sequenced for a study of CD8 T cells in Susac syndrome. The wider study: Active disease was present in six of the sequenced Susac syndrome patients, and remission in about eight. Study-wide results and caveats: In total CD8+ repertoires, approximately 17 Susac-specific public clones were found, and four or five in CD8+ TEMRA repertoires.

Blood CD8+ and CD4+ T cells underwent high-throughput TCR beta sequencing. TEMRA cells were enriched by FACS, while CD8+ and CD4+ T cells were obtained through a negative isolation that was performed magnetically. CDR3 length: 11 amino acids. Deletions cut 6 bases from V and 6 bases from J, with 12 bases between. Germline V gene data show CDR1 as DFQATT and CDR2 as SNEGSKA (reference sequence). With regard to this clonotype: Its matching antigen is unknown.

The RNA input was roughly 0.45 to 1 ug, and it was reverse transcribed with random hexamers. From the immunoSEQ multiplex PCR reads, TCRdb called clonotypes with MiXCR, one entry per CDR3 protein. The profile shows 75,000 to 100,000 distinct CDR3 sequences, around 93% of them singletons. The source is a human donor with Susac syndrome. The chain joins TRBV20-1 to TRBJ2-7; D not certain. Sequencing was carried out using CD8+ T cells from PBMCs. The CDR3, as DNA: TGCAGTGCCCCCGAGTTGGGCGAGCAGTACTTC. Translating it yields CSAPELGEQYF.